Below, 8 T cell receptor beta chains from the same sample are listed, as sequenced in a study of cytomegalovirus exposure and HLA in healthy donors. 13 Jbeta primers and 60 Vbeta primers were used for the PCR. Measured with immunoSEQ multiplex PCR; TCRdb has only the in-frame clones, and not every one. The table shows about 140,000 clones, with approximately 82% occurring only once. Sequencing used PBMCs. Receptors were obtained from a woman aged 40 to 55 in good health and CMV-seronegative.

V gene TRBV6-5 combines with J gene TRBJ2-5; no clear D gene. The J call may be in error: the DNA end matches TRBJ2-7 better. CDR1 MNHEY and CDR2 SVGAGI come from the germline V gene. The CDR3 spans 15 residues. Here the CDR3 DNA reads TGTGCCAGCAGTAAACGGCTGGGCAGGAACAACGAGCAGTACTTC. Translating gives CASSKRLGRNNEQYF.

This clone is a singleton in its sample. Here the CDR3 reads CASSLGQGPNQPQHF. CDR3 bases: TGTGCCAGCAGTTTAGGGCAGGGCCCCAATCAGCCCCAGCATTTT. The rearrangement joins TRBV28 to TRBJ1-5, with D maybe TRBD1 (5 bases). The CDR3 contains 15 residues. V lost 2 bases and J lost 3, with 11 bases in between. CDR1 and CDR2 (germline): MDHEN, SYDVKM. The entire variable domain, with the rest obtained from reference TRBV28 and TRBJ1-5, is as follows: DVKVTQSSRYLVKRTGEKVFLECVQDMDHENMFWYRQDPGLGLRLIYFSYDVKMKEKGDIPEGYSVSREKKERFSLILESASTNQTSMYLCASSLGQGPNQPQHFGDGTRLSIL.

The gene calls are TRBV7-2 and TRBJ2-1; TRBD2 matches 13 bases. The germline V gene encodes CDR1 SGHTA and CDR2 FQGNSA. V dropped 1 base and J dropped 6; count of bases not matched to a gene: 0. There are 15 residues in the CDR3. As DNA, the CDR3 is TGTGCCAGCAGCTTAGGACTAGCGGGAGGCAATGAGCAGTTCTTC. It translates to CASSLGLAGGNEQFF.

The chain links TRBV5-8 to TRBJ2-7; tentative D call: TRBD2 (6 bases). The germline V and J ends were trimmed by 5 bases and 1 base, with 10 bases remaining between them. This CDR3 has 13 residues. From germline, CDR1 is SGHTS and CDR2 YDEGEE. The DNA of the CDR3 is TGTGCCAGCAGGGGACTTAATTCCTACGAGCAGTACTTC. Translated: CASRGLNSYEQYF.

CDR3 residues: CASTLTGGSEEKLFF. As DNA, the CDR3 is TGCGCCAGCACTTTAACAGGGGGGTCAGAAGAAAAACTGTTTTTT. The rearrangement links TRBV5-1 to TRBJ1-4, with TRBD1 identical over 8 bases. The junction had 12 bases not matched to a gene; V was cut back by 6 bases and J by 8 bases. The length of the CDR3 is 15 residues. The germline V gene has CDR1 SGHRS and CDR2 YFSETQ.

The DNA for the CDR3 is TGCGCCAGCAGCCAAGAAACAGGGCGTTTGAACACTGAAGCTTTCTTT. Encoded protein: CASSQETGRLNTEAFF. This sequence joins TRBV4-3 and TRBJ1-1; D might be TRBD1 (6 bases). Trimming took 0 bases from V and 0 from J, leaving 11 bases between them. This CDR3 is 16 amino acids long. Germline CDR1 and CDR2: LGHNA and YSLEER.

The chain is built from TRBV7-9 and TRBJ1-1; D remains unclear. Germline CDR1 reads SEHNR; CDR2 reads FQNEAQ (reference sequence). The V end lost 1 base, the J end lost 4 bases, and 13 bases lay between the germline ends. The CDR3 length is 15 residues. The CDR3 DNA reads TGTGCCAGCAGCTTAGAGAGCCCGAAGTCCACTGAAGCTTTCTTT. Encoded protein: CASSLESPKSTEAFF.

This chain links TRBV7-2 with TRBJ2-1, with 11 bases aligning to TRBD2. The V gene end was trimmed by 6 bases and the J gene end by 8 bases; junction bases not matched to a gene: 9. The germline V gene encodes CDR1 SGHTA and CDR2 FQGNSA. The CDR3 spans 15 residues. The DNA for the CDR3 is TGTGCCAGCAGGCGAACCGGGACTAGCGGCGATGAGCAGTTCTTC. Translating gives CASRRTGTSGDEQFF.